These 27 T cell receptor beta chains were all obtained from the same sample, sequenced in a study of cytomegalovirus exposure and HLA in healthy donors. The PCR used 60 Vbeta and 13 Jbeta primers. TCRdb's table, derived via immunoSEQ multiplex PCR, lists solely in-frame clones and lacks some. Among 80,000 to 95,000 clones listed, around 60% were seen once. Sequences were obtained from PBMCs. These receptors were taken from a human donor in good health.

This clone was detected a few times. This rearrangement joins TRBV5-1 to TRBJ2-7, with 8 bases fitting TRBD1. This CDR3 is 14 amino acids long. V lost 3 bases, J lost 3 bases, and 5 bases stayed unmatched. Germline CDR1 and CDR2: SGHRS and YFSETQ. CDR3 DNA sequence: TGCGCCAGCAGCTGGGGGACAGGAGACTACGAGCAGTACTTC. This translates into CASSWGTGDYEQYF.

The sample holds one count of this clone. V and J are TRBV15 and TRBJ1-1, with D possibly being TRBD1 (6 bases). The V end lost 0 bases, the J end lost 6 bases, and 11 bases lay between the germline ends. This CDR3 region has 14 residues. Germline CDR1 LNHNV, CDR2 YYDKDF (reference sequence). The CDR3 spells CATSRDTGSPEAFF. The CDR3 nucleotides are TGTGCCACCAGCAGAGATACAGGGTCCCCTGAAGCTTTCTTT.

This chain links TRBV4-3 with TRBJ2-1; 7 bases map to TRBD1. The CDR3 runs to 15 residues. With 6 bases clipped from V and 8 bases from J, the junction kept 13 bases outside the gene matches. The germline V gene encodes CDR1 LGHNA and CDR2 YSLEER. The chain's CDR3 is CASSPRNRGFYEQFF. CDR3 nucleotide sequence: TGCGCCAGCAGTCCCCGGAACAGGGGTTTCTATGAGCAGTTCTTC.

CDR3 region: CASSLGPASGQETQYF. CDR3 sequence (DNA): TGTGCCAGCAGCTTAGGTCCGGCTAGCGGACAAGAGACCCAGTACTTC. V usage is TRBV7-6 and J usage is TRBJ2-5; 7 bases are shared with TRBD2. Germline assignment: CDR1 SGHVS and CDR2 FNYEAQ. The V gene end was trimmed by 1 base and the J gene end by 2 bases; junction bases not matched to a gene: 7. This CDR3 has 16 residues.

The chain couples TRBV19 to TRBJ1-2; TRBD1 is a possible D gene (5 bases). Germline V gives CDR1 LNHDA, CDR2 SQIVND (reference sequence). Trimming pared 6 bases from V and 4 bases from J, leaving 12 bases between. This CDR3 region has 13 residues. CDR3 sequence: CASSPTDRYGYTF. In nucleotides, the CDR3 is TGTGCCAGTAGCCCGACAGACCGCTATGGCTACACCTTC.

The chain has TRBV7-2 and TRBJ1-6; D remains ambiguous. Deletions cut 0 bases from V and 5 bases from J, with 11 bases between. The CDR3 extends over 16 amino acids. Germline V gives CDR1 SGHTA, CDR2 FQGNSA. The chain's CDR3 is CASSLAVSEDNSPLHF. CDR3 coding DNA: TGTGCCAGCAGCTTAGCTGTCTCGGAGGATAATTCACCCCTCCACTTT. The full variable domain, with the rest looked up from reference TRBV7-2 and TRBJ1-6, is GAGVSQSPSNKVTEKGKDVELRCDPISGHTALYWYRQSLGQGLEFLIYFQGNSAPDKSGLPSDRFSAERTGGSVSTLTIQRTQQEDSAVYLCASSLAVSEDNSPLHFGNGTRLTVT.

The chain uses TRBV9 and TRBJ1-5; D may be TRBD1 (5 bases). This CDR3 has 15 amino acids. Germline V gene data show CDR1 as SGDLS and CDR2 as YYNGEE. The V end lost 0 bases, the J end lost 4 bases, and 11 bases lay between the germline ends. Here the CDR3 reads CASSVAPTDNQPQHF. CDR3 coding DNA: TGTGCCAGCAGCGTAGCCCCGACAGATAATCAGCCCCAGCATTTT.

This rearrangement joins TRBV2 to TRBJ1-1; 10 nucleotides agree with TRBD1. V was pared by 6 bases and J by 3 bases, with 4 bases of the junction left unmatched. Germline-derived CDR1 and CDR2 are SNHLY and FYNNEI. This CDR3 is built from 14 residues. The CDR3 region is CASRRTGGYTEAFF. For the CDR3, the DNA is TGTGCCAGCAGGAGGACAGGGGGGTACACTGAAGCTTTCTTT.

The J gene is TRBJ1-1, the V gene TRBV6-5; TRBD1 matches 9 bases. CDR1 is MNHEY, CDR2 SVGAGI, per germline. CDR3 length equals 14 residues. Losses at the gene ends were 6 bases for V and 4 bases for J; bases not matched to a gene: 6. CDR3: CASSRDREVTEAFF. As DNA, the CDR3 is TGTGCCAGCAGCCGGGACAGGGAAGTCACTGAAGCTTTCTTT.

The V gene is TRBV5-1, the J gene TRBJ2-1, with a tentative D call TRBD1 (5 bases). CDR3 length: 15 amino acids. V was trimmed by 4 bases and J by 0 bases, leaving 11 bases between them. CDR1 SGHRS and CDR2 YFSETQ come from the germline V gene. CDR3 nucleotides: TGCGCCAGCAGCACCGGACAAACCTCCTACAATGAGCAGTTCTTC. Translation gives CASSTGQTSYNEQFF.

The chain employs TRBV10-3 and TRBJ1-2; no definite D call. Deletions cut 2 bases from V and 4 bases from J, with 14 bases between. Germline V gene lookup returns CDR1 ENHRY and CDR2 SYGVKD. The CDR3 extends over 15 amino acids. CDR3 loop: CAISELREASYGYTF. In DNA, the CDR3 is TGTGCCATCAGTGAGCTGAGGGAAGCCTCCTATGGCTACACCTTC.

This sequence joins TRBV15 and TRBJ2-6; D gene ambiguous. The CDR3 is 14 amino acids. Germline-derived CDR1 and CDR2 are LNHNV and YYDKDF (reference sequence). The V end was cut by 1 base, the J end by 2 bases, with 3 bases between. The CDR3 region has the DNA TGTGCCACCAGCAGAGGAGCTGGGGCCAACGTCCTGACTTTC. Translating it yields CATSRGAGANVLTF.

V usage is TRBV18 and J usage is TRBJ1-2, with unresolved D. Germline lookup yields CDR1 KGHSH and CDR2 LQKENI. The CDR3 is 14 residues long. With 4 bases removed from V and 2 bases from J, the gap between germline ends came to 11 bases. CDR3 amino acids: CASSLSATNYGYTF. The CDR3 nucleotides are TGTGCCAGCTCACTCTCCGCTACCAACTATGGCTACACCTTC.

This clone was seen a handful of times. The chain joins TRBV7-3 to TRBJ1-2; D might be TRBD1 (5 bases). CDR3 length: 15 residues. Germline-derived CDR1 and CDR2 are SGHTA and FQGTGA. V lost 5 bases, J lost 4 bases, and 17 bases lay in between. The CDR3 spells CASSPTGGRFYGYTF. CDR3 in DNA: TGTGCCAGCAGCCCAACCGGGGGAAGGTTCTATGGCTACACCTTC.

The chain combines TRBV7-9 with TRBJ2-3; 12 bases match TRBD2. The CDR3 runs to 18 residues. The V segment lost 5 bases and the J segment 0 bases; nucleotides outside the gene matches: 9. The V gene's germline CDR1 is SEHNR and CDR2 FQNEAQ (reference sequence). CDR3 sequence reads: CASSRRTSGATSTDTQYF. The DNA for the CDR3 is TGTGCCAGCAGCAGGCGGACTAGCGGGGCGACAAGCACAGATACGCAGTATTTT.

There are a few counts of this clone. The chain uses TRBV7-2 and TRBJ2-1, with 9 bases that match TRBD2. The CDR3 totals 16 residues. Per the germline V gene, CDR1 is SGHTA and CDR2 is FQGNSA. The V and J ends lost 7 bases and 8 bases, in that order; junction bases with no gene match: 15. The CDR3 sequence is CASTRRRGGFEDEQFF. CDR3 nucleotide sequence: TGTGCCAGCACTAGACGGCGGGGGGGGTTTGAGGATGAGCAGTTCTTC.

V and J are TRBV5-1 and TRBJ2-7; 11 nucleotides match TRBD1. CDR3 length: 13 amino acids. Trimming cost V 7 bases and J 6 bases; bases outside gene matches: 6. Germline CDR1 and CDR2: SGHRS and YFSETQ. The CDR3 loop is CASSGQGATEQYF. In DNA form, the CDR3 reads TGCGCCAGCTCTGGACAGGGGGCGACCGAGCAGTACTTC.

This clone has a handful of counts. Here the CDR3 reads CASSLGTGWEKLFF. In DNA form, the CDR3 reads TGCGCCAGCAGCTTGGGGACAGGGTGGGAAAAACTGTTTTTT. This chain connects TRBV5-1 to TRBJ1-4; 8 nucleotides agree with TRBD1. V shed 0 bases and J 8 bases; nucleotides not matched to a gene: 3. Germline V gives CDR1 SGHRS, CDR2 YFSETQ. This CDR3 is built from 14 residues.

Regarding this clone: The junction does not match germline at one end; this may be a read error. Other DNA sequences in this sample translate to the same CDR3. The V and J genes are TRBV20-1 and TRBJ1-1; no clear D gene. Germline CDR1 is DFQATT and CDR2 is SNEGSKA (reference sequence). The CDR3 sequence is 9 residues long. CDR3 DNA: TGCAGTGCCAGAGTGGGCGCTTTCTTT. Translating gives CSARVGAFF.

This chain links TRBV19 with TRBJ1-4; 8 bases match TRBD1. This CDR3 contains 15 residues. CDR1 and CDR2 from the germline V gene are LNHDA and SQIVND (reference sequence). The trim removed 3 bases at V and 5 bases at J, leaving 5 bases unmatched. CDR3 nucleotides: TGTGCCAGTAGTATCTCCGCAGGGGGCAATGAAAAACTGTTTTTT. Its protein product is CASSISAGGNEKLFF. The full variable domain, rest sourced from reference TRBV19 and TRBJ1-4, is DGGITQSPKYLFRKEGQNVTLSCEQNLNHDAMYWYRQDPGQGLRLIYYSQIVNDFQKGDIAEGYSVSREKKESFPLTVTSAQKNPTAFYLCASSISAGGNEKLFFGSGTQLSVL.

The chain has TRBV12-5 and TRBJ1-5, with 8 nucleotides matching TRBD1. Germline CDR1 is LGHNT and CDR2 is FRNRAP. With 2 bases clipped from V and 2 bases from J, the junction kept 2 bases outside the gene matches. The CDR3 totals 15 residues. The CDR3 sequence is CASGLTGGGNQPQHF. DNA of the CDR3: TGTGCTAGTGGTTTGACAGGGGGAGGCAATCAGCCCCAGCATTTT.

The chain has TRBV6-5 and TRBJ1-2; the match to TRBD1 covers 7 bases. In germline, CDR1 is MNHEY, CDR2 SVGAGI. This CDR3 spans 15 amino acids. The V and J ends lost 6 bases and 4 bases, in that order; junction bases with no gene match: 11. CDR3 protein: CASSRTGEVGYGYTF. DNA of the CDR3: TGTGCCAGCAGCCGTACAGGGGAAGTGGGCTATGGCTACACCTTC.

The gene calls are TRBV7-3 and TRBJ2-1; D possibly corresponds to TRBD1 (5 bases). The CDR3 has 15 amino acids. Trimming left V 5 bases short and J 4 bases short, with 15 bases between. Germline V lookup: CDR1 SGHTA, CDR2 FQGTGA. CDR3 coding DNA: TGTGCCAGCAGCCCCACAGGCCTCCCTTACAATGAGCAGTTCTTC. Its protein product is CASSPTGLPYNEQFF.

This clone was found a few times. The gene calls are TRBV5-1 and TRBJ1-4; no clear D. This CDR3 has 16 residues. Germline V gene sequence: CDR1 SGHRS, CDR2 YFSETQ. The V and J ends lost 4 bases and 5 bases respectively, with 18 bases between them. DNA of the CDR3: TGCGCCAGCAGCCTCCCCCAGCGGACGGACAATGAAAAACTGTTTTTT. This gives the protein CASSLPQRTDNEKLFF. The whole variable domain, filled in from reference TRBV5-1 and TRBJ1-4, reads KAGVTQTPRYLIKTRGQQVTLSCSPISGHRSVSWYQQTPGQGLQFLFEYFSETQRNKGNFPGRFSGRQFSNSRSEMNVSTLELGDSALYLCASSLPQRTDNEKLFFGSGTQLSVL.

The V call is TRBV7-2, the J call TRBJ1-1, with a weak D call TRBD1 (6 bases). The CDR3 totals 16 residues. Trimming shortened V by 5 bases and J by 0 bases, and 16 bases separated the two germline ends. Germline V lookup: CDR1 SGHTA, CDR2 FQGNSA. The CDR3 DNA reads TGTGCCAGCAGCATAGGGGGGGGACATCTGAACACTGAAGCTTTCTTT. This translates into CASSIGGGHLNTEAFF.

This chain uses TRBV2 with TRBJ1-1, with 7 bases aligning to TRBD1. Germline CDR1 is SNHLY and CDR2 is FYNNEI. The CDR3 runs 15 residues. Trimming at V came to 6 bases and at J to 0 bases, leaving 7 bases not matched to a gene. CDR3 residues: CASRQRQGLNTEAFF. As DNA, the CDR3 is TGTGCCAGCAGACAAAGACAGGGCCTGAACACTGAAGCTTTCTTT.

In this sample, this clone turned up a few times. The J gene is TRBJ2-2, the V gene TRBV19; 10 positions match TRBD1. The ends lost 6 bases at V and 4 bases at J; junction bases unmatched: 5. The length of the CDR3 is 15 residues. From germline, CDR1 is LNHDA and CDR2 SQIVND (reference sequence). CDR3 amino acids: CASRRTGGFTGELFF. DNA for the CDR3: TGTGCCAGTAGGAGGACAGGGGGTTTCACCGGGGAGCTGTTTTTT.